The 12 T cell receptor beta chains listed next were all sequenced from one sample in a study of post-analysis software for immune sequencing data. The antigens for these receptors are not known. Unique molecular identifiers were present in the TCR beta cDNA libraries. MiXCR was run by TCRdb on the PCR reads, yielding one entry per CDR3 protein. The table shows hundreds of thousands of distinct CDR3 sequences, with roughly 58% occurring only once. Findings and caveats of the study: About 5 TRBV segments were significantly more frequent in patients than in controls. TRBV5-6, TRBV5-1 and TRBV20-1 were among these segments.

Sample: blood. The source of these receptors is a girl aged 5 to 17 with multiple sclerosis.

The chain employs TRBV9 and TRBJ2-3; 7 positions agree with TRBD2. This CDR3 is 15 amino acids long. J was trimmed by 4 bases and V by 1 base; bases with no gene match: 6. Germline CDR1 reads SGDLS; CDR2 reads YYNGEE. The CDR3 loop is CASSVRREMPDTQYF. CDR3 DNA: TGTGCCAGCAGCGTAAGGCGGGAGATGCCAGATACGCAGTATTTT.

This chain uses TRBV5-6 with TRBJ2-2; tentative D call: TRBD1 (5 bases). The CDR3 runs 13 residues. From germline, CDR1 is SGHDT and CDR2 YYEEEE. V dropped 4 bases and J dropped 4 bases, with 8 bases sitting between them. As DNA, the CDR3 is TGTGCCAGCAGCGTAGACAGCACCGGGGAGCTGTTTTTT. It translates to CASSVDSTGELFF. The full variable domain, rest sourced from reference TRBV5-6 and TRBJ2-2, is DAGVTQSPTHLIKTRGQQVTLRCSPKSGHDTVSWYQQALGQGPQFIFQYYEEEERQRGNFPDRFSGHQFPNYSSELNVNALLLGDSALYLCASSVDSTGELFFGEGSRLTVL.

The CDR3 loop is CASSLTRSTTDTQYF. The CDR3 DNA sequence: TGTGCCAGCAGCTTAACCAGGAGCACCACAGATACGCAGTATTTT. The chain carries TRBV7-9 and TRBJ2-3; D gene uncertain. The V end lost 2 bases, the J end lost 2 bases, and 11 bases lay between the germline ends. Germline lookup yields CDR1 SEHNR and CDR2 FQNEAQ (reference sequence). The CDR3 length is 15 residues.

This clonotype was counted only a few times. One base away lies a much larger clone, so this may be a sequencing read error. The gene calls are TRBV29-1 and TRBJ2-5; 11 bases are shared with TRBD1. CDR1 SQVTM and CDR2 ANQGSEA come from the germline V gene. This CDR3 is built from 12 residues. This chain's CDR3 is CSGTGGGETRYF. The CDR3 DNA is TGCAGCGGGACAGGGGGCGGAGAGACCCGGTACTTC.

The gene calls are TRBV5-5 and TRBJ2-7; the match to TRBD1 covers 8 bases. CDR1 and CDR2 (germline): SGHKS, YYEKEE (reference sequence). This CDR3 comprises 16 residues. The V segment lost 2 bases and the J segment 1 base; nucleotides outside the gene matches: 8. CDR3 sequence reads: CASSFLQGDNSYEQYF. The CDR3 DNA is TGTGCCAGCAGCTTCCTACAGGGGGACAATTCCTACGAGCAGTACTTC.

The table lists this clonotype with a few counts. The rearrangement uses TRBV7-9 and TRBJ2-7, with a weak D call TRBD2 (6 bases). The CDR3 totals 15 residues. Germline CDR1 and CDR2: SEHNR and FQNEAQ (reference sequence). With 3 bases removed from V and 2 bases from J, the gap between germline ends came to 14 bases. The CDR3 is CASSLGRDFPYEQYF. The CDR3 bases are TGTGCCAGCAGCTTGGGGCGGGACTTTCCCTACGAGCAGTACTTC. Looking up the rest from reference TRBV7-9 and TRBJ2-7 gives the full variable domain: DTGVSQNPRHKITKRGQNVTFRCDPISEHNRLYWYRQTLGQGPEFLTYFQNEAQLEKSRLLSDRFSAERPKGSFSTLEIQRTEQGDSAMYLCASSLGRDFPYEQYFGPGTRLTVT.

The chain combines TRBV29-1 with TRBJ2-1, with TRBD2 identical over 9 bases. The CDR3 sequence is 13 residues long. CDR1 and CDR2 (germline): SQVTM, ANQGSEA. The J segment lost 12 bases and the V segment lost 3 bases, leaving 9 bases of the junction unmatched. CDR3 DNA sequence: TGCAGCGTTGAGAGGGCTAGCGGGGCCCTGCAGTTCTTC. Encoded protein: CSVERASGALQFF.

To note about this clonotype: A much larger clone differs by one base, so this may be a read error. This sequence joins TRBV20-1 and TRBJ2-2, with D unclear. Trimming cost V 1 base and J 5 bases, with 23 bases left between them. Germline CDR1 DFQATT, CDR2 SNEGSKA (reference sequence). The CDR3 is 18 residues long. The DNA of the CDR3 is TGCAGTGCTAGAGTAGACGGGCAGGACGGTTTACTAACCGGGGAGCTGTTTTTT. Amino acids: CSARVDGQDGLLTGELFF.

The chain joins TRBV5-1 to TRBJ1-1; D is possibly TRBD1 (6 bases). The CDR3 has 16 amino acids. Looked up from germline, CDR1 is SGHRS and CDR2 is YFSETQ. Trimming stripped 4 bases from V and 3 bases from J, with 19 bases between. Here the CDR3 DNA reads TGCGCCAGCAGCCCTCCCCGTTTGGGGGCTGACACTGAAGCTTTCTTT. Residues: CASSPPRLGADTEAFF. Combining the CDR3 with reference TRBV5-1 and TRBJ1-1 gives the whole variable domain KAGVTQTPRYLIKTRGQQVTLSCSPISGHRSVSWYQQTPGQGLQFLFEYFSETQRNKGNFPGRFSGRQFSNSRSEMNVSTLELGDSALYLCASSPPRLGADTEAFFGQGTRLTVV.

This clonotype was observed many times. The CDR3 DNA follows: TGTGCCAGCAGCCCAGTTCAGGACAGAGGATCATACGAGCAGTACTTC. This encodes CASSPVQDRGSYEQYF. This chain uses TRBV5-6 with TRBJ2-7; a possible D gene is TRBD1 (6 bases). Germline CDR1 SGHDT, CDR2 YYEEEE. The CDR3 is 16 amino acids. V lost 4 bases to trimming and J lost 4 bases, with 21 bases between them.

The chain is built from TRBV12-3 or TRBV12-4 and TRBJ2-1; D gene uncertain. Trimming shortened V by 3 bases and J by 9 bases, and 12 bases separated the two germline ends. The CDR3 spans 13 residues. CDR3 sequence (DNA): TGTGCCAGCAGTTTTTTAATCCCCGGTGAGCAGTTCTTC. It specifies CASSFLIPGEQFF.

This rearrangement joins TRBV7-8 to TRBJ2-3, with 8 nucleotides matching TRBD2. The CDR3 runs to 16 residues. CDR1 and CDR2 from the germline V gene are SGHVS and FQNEAQ. Trimming cost V 0 bases and J 3 bases; bases outside gene matches: 5. The CDR3 DNA reads as TGTGCCAGCAGCTTAGCCGGGACTAGTTATACAGATACGCAGTATTTT. Translation gives CASSLAGTSYTDTQYF.